Below, 16 T cell receptor beta chains from the same sample are listed, as sequenced in a study of T cells in narcolepsy. Here immunoSEQ multiplex PCR was the method, and the copy in TCRdb shows in-frame clones only, minus some. The table has tens of thousands of clones, around 87% seen once. The material sequenced was memory (CD45RA-) CD4+ T cells from blood. All receptors derive from a human donor in good health.

The chain carries TRBV10-3 and TRBJ1-4; D is uncertain. CDR1 is ENHRY, CDR2 SYGVKD, per germline. Trimming pared 0 bases from V and 6 bases from J, leaving 14 bases between. There are 16 residues in the CDR3. CDR3 DNA: TGTGCCATCAGTGAGTCAAGACTCTCGGGCGATGAAAAACTGTTTTTT. Its protein is CAISESRLSGDEKLFF.

This chain connects TRBV5-4 to TRBJ1-6; D is possibly TRBD1 (5 bases). V was pared by 3 bases and J by 0 bases, with 13 bases between. CDR1 SGHNT and CDR2 YYREEE come from the germline V gene (reference sequence). The CDR3 has 17 residues. In DNA form, the CDR3 reads TGTGCCAGCAGCTCTTCAGGGCCGAGCTCCTATAATTCACCCCTCCACTTT. Encoded protein: CASSSSGPSSYNSPLHF.

The V and J genes are TRBV7-3 and TRBJ2-1; D possibly corresponds to TRBD2 (6 bases). The V end lost 1 base, the J end lost 4 bases, and 11 bases lay between the germline ends. Germline CDR1 is SGHTA and CDR2 is FQGTGA. The CDR3 covers 15 residues. CDR3 in amino acids: CASSLMAGSYNEQFF. The CDR3 coding sequence is TGTGCCAGCAGCTTAATGGCGGGGTCTTACAATGAGCAGTTCTTC.

V and J are TRBV4-3 and TRBJ1-5; TRBD1 is a possible D gene (6 bases). Per the germline V gene, CDR1 is LGHNA and CDR2 is YSLEER. This CDR3 has 16 residues. Trimming stripped 0 bases from V and 7 bases from J, with 16 bases between. The chain's CDR3 is CASSQDGGQGSQPQHF. CDR3 nucleotides: TGCGCCAGCAGCCAAGATGGGGGGCAGGGAAGCCAGCCCCAGCATTTT.

The chain combines TRBV2 with TRBJ1-1; possible D gene TRBD1, 6 bases. V gave up 6 bases and J gave up 0 bases, with 8 bases separating them. In germline, CDR1 is SNHLY, CDR2 FYNNEI. The CDR3 length is 13 residues. The CDR3 DNA follows: TGTGCCAGCAGCAGGGACATGAACACTGAAGCTTTCTTT. Protein: CASSRDMNTEAFF.

This sequence joins TRBV27 and TRBJ1-6; possible D gene TRBD1, 5 bases. The CDR3 length is 12 residues. V lost 6 bases to trimming and J lost 13 bases, with 13 bases between them. From germline, CDR1 is MNHEY and CDR2 SMNVEV (reference sequence). The CDR3 spells CASSPWGRPLHF. The CDR3 DNA reads as TGTGCCAGCAGCCCCTGGGGGAGGCCCCTCCACTTT.

V usage is TRBV29-1 and J usage is TRBJ1-1; perhaps TRBD1 as D (6 bases). Between the trimmed V and J ends, which lost 5 bases and 4 bases, there was a span of 17 bases. Germline loops: CDR1 SQVTM, CDR2 ANQGSEA. There are 14 residues in the CDR3. CDR3 protein: CSVTKGGGGTEAFF. CDR3 sequence (DNA): TGCAGCGTTACTAAGGGAGGGGGAGGCACTGAAGCTTTCTTT.

The gene calls are TRBV2 and TRBJ1-4; a possible D gene is TRBD1 (5 bases). Trimming stripped 4 bases from V and 5 bases from J, with 11 bases between. This CDR3 region has 14 residues. Germline CDR1 is SNHLY and CDR2 is FYNNEI. Here the CDR3 reads CASSVGTGNEKLFF. CDR3 nucleotide sequence: TGTGCCAGCAGTGTAGGGACCGGGAATGAAAAACTGTTTTTT.

This rearrangement joins TRBV29-1 to TRBJ1-2; perhaps TRBD1 as D (6 bases). CDR1 SQVTM and CDR2 ANQGSEA come from the germline V gene. The CDR3 totals 11 residues. V dropped 2 bases and J dropped 5 bases, with 6 bases sitting between them. The CDR3 reads CSVETGYGYTF. DNA for the CDR3: TGCAGCGTTGAAACAGGGTATGGCTACACCTTC.

The chain couples TRBV6-6 to TRBJ2-7, with 11 bases matching TRBD2. CDR1 MNHNY and CDR2 SVGAGI come from the germline V gene (reference sequence). V was clipped by 0 bases and J by 7 bases; unmatched bases: 5. This CDR3 contains 15 residues. The CDR3 DNA reads TGTGCCAGCAGTTACTCTAGCGGGAGGGCCGGGGAGCAGTACTTC. Protein: CASSYSSGRAGEQYF.

This clone was seen a single time. The rearrangement uses TRBV7-8 and TRBJ1-4, with D possibly being TRBD1 (5 bases). V was trimmed by 2 bases and J by 3 bases, leaving 10 bases between them. This CDR3 comprises 15 residues. Germline loops: CDR1 SGHVS, CDR2 FQNEAQ. The CDR3 loop is CASSLRRGPNEKLFF. The CDR3 DNA reads TGTGCCAGCAGCTTACGGAGGGGACCTAATGAAAAACTGTTTTTT.

The chain recombines TRBV10-1 with TRBJ1-1, with 7 nucleotides matching TRBD1. The CDR3 length is 13 residues. Germline trimming cut 9 bases from V and 3 bases from J; bases unmatched to any gene: 7. The germline CDR1 and CDR2 sequences are WNHNN and SYGVQD (reference sequence). The CDR3, as DNA: TGCGCCAGTTCCGGGACAGTTGACACTGAAGCTTTCTTT. Translated: CASSGTVDTEAFF.

The chain carries TRBV11-2 and TRBJ2-7; TRBD1 matches at 8 bases. Germline CDR1 is SGHAT and CDR2 is FQNNGV. V was clipped by 0 bases and J by 2 bases; unmatched bases: 6. This CDR3 comprises 16 residues. The CDR3 loop reads CASSLEMMTGAYEQYF. DNA for the CDR3: TGTGCCAGCAGCTTAGAAATGATGACAGGGGCCTACGAGCAGTACTTC.

The chain recombines TRBV4-2 with TRBJ2-5, with 8 nucleotides matching TRBD2. Trimming at V came to 2 bases and at J to 5 bases, leaving 10 bases not matched to a gene. The CDR3 length is 16 residues. Per germline, CDR1 LGHNA and CDR2 YNFKEQ. The CDR3 spells CASSQPTGGREETQYF. The CDR3 DNA follows: TGTGCCAGCAGCCAACCGACGGGGGGGCGGGAGGAGACCCAGTACTTC.

The rearrangement uses TRBV29-1 and TRBJ1-3, with D maybe TRBD1 (5 bases). The CDR3 loop spans 12 amino acids. Germline CDR1 SQVTM, CDR2 ANQGSEA. The V end was cut by 4 bases, the J end by 4 bases, with 8 bases between. Here the CDR3 DNA reads TGCAGCGTTGGAGGGACCGGAAACACCATATATTTT. Its protein is CSVGGTGNTIYF.

The gene calls are TRBV4-3 and TRBJ2-7, with 9 positions matching TRBD1. This CDR3 is built from 15 residues. Germline-derived CDR1 and CDR2 are LGHNA and YSLEER. V was pared by 4 bases and J by 4 bases, with 8 bases of the junction left unmatched. The DNA for the CDR3 is TGCGCCAGCAGCCCTTTGGGGACAGGGAGGTACGAGCAGTACTTC. This gives the protein CASSPLGTGRYEQYF.